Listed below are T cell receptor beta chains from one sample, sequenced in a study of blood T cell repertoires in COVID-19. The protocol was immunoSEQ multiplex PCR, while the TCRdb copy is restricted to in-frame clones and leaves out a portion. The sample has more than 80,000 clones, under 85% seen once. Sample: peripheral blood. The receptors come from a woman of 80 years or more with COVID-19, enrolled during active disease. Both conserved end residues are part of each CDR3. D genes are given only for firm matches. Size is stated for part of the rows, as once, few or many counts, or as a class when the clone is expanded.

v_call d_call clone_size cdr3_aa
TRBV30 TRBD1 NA CAWSTETGVRSSYEQYF
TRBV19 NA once CASSRQVFYGYTF
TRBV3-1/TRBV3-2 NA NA CASSQGTGTYEQYF
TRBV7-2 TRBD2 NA CASSSRLAGGSMNEQFF
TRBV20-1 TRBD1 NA CSASLQGSGNTIYF
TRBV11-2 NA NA CASSRGSGVREQYF
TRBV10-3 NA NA CAAAGGIQETQYF
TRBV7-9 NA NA CASSSSGLMKLFF
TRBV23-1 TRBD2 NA CASSRRRETSDTQYF
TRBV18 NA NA CASSPIQGPGYTF
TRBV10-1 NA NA CATPRRGRNTDTQYF
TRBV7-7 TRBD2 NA CASSQGLAVTDTQYF
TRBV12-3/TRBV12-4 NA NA CASSPTRAEQYF
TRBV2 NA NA CASRARGDEQFF
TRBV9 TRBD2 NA CASNPGVAGSYNEQFF
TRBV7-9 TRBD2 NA CASSLGRTSGKSDTQYF
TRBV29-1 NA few CSWVGSTDTQYF
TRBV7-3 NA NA CASSLEWDTRNEQFF
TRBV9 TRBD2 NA CASSARGLAESTDTQYF
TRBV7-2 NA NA CASSFSQMNTEAFF
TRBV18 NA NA CASSANQRGSYEQYF
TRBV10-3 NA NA CAISYLGGHEQYF
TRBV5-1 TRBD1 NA CASSLAGQGLSPLHF
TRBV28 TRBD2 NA CASSSRGGRAPYEQYF
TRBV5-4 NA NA CASSLRGATEAFF
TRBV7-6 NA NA CASSLARVSSYNSPLHF
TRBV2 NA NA CASSDRGGAGETQYF
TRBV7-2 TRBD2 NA CASSLALTAGGTDTQYF
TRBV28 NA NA CASGSAGLVYNEQFF
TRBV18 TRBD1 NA CASSPRQGMDTEAFF
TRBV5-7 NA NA CASSFGGRINGTDTQYF
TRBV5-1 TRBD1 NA CASGRQVGTGLAHGYTF
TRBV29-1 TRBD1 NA CSVVGTARYEQYF
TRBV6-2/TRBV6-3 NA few CASSYRDSLNTGELFF
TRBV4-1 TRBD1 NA CASSQGQGTNTIYF
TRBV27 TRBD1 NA CASSPGQGPYEQYF
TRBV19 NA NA CASSYLANYGYTF
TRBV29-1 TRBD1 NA CSVRTGGFTGELFF
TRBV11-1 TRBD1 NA CASSSDRDNSPLHF
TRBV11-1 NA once CASSLARGASSYNEQFF
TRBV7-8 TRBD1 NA CASSTRQGLGEKLFF
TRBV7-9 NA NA CASSPLGSSYEQYF
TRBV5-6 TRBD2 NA CASSLVGRSYNEQFF
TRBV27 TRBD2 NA CASSFGGSNTGELFF
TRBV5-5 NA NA CASSSGSLGDTQYF
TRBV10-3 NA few CAISERQGRTGNTIYF
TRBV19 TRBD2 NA CASSTPSGGTDTQYF
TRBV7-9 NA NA CASSPLGGGNQPQHF
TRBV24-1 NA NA CATSDPGNTGELFF
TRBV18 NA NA CASSPGPVINYNEQFF